This is a list of T cell receptor beta chains from one sample in a study of T cells in localized non-small cell lung cancer. Sequencing was performed with immunoSEQ multiplex PCR; in TCRdb, only in-frame clones are kept and a portion is missing. The data hold roughly 39,000 clones, with more than 85% observed a single time. The specimen was PBMCs, collected before any cancer treatment. The receptors come from a woman aged 35 to 69 with stage II lung adenocarcinoma. CDR3s include the opening cysteine and the closing phenylalanine or tryptophan. The D gene is left open where the match is weak. Clone size is given for some rows only: seen once, a few or many times, or a class if the clone is expanded.

size: .
D: TRBD1
V: TRBV10-1
J: TRBJ2-7
CDR3: CASSLDRAYEQYF
DNA: TGCGCCAGCAGCCTAGACAGGGCCTACGAGCAGTACTTC

size: once
D: .
V: TRBV4-1
J: TRBJ2-1
CDR3: CASSRGLGPYNEQFF
DNA: TGCGCCAGCAGCCGGGGGCTAGGCCCCTACAATGAGCAGTTCTTC

size: .
D: .
V: TRBV7-2
J: TRBJ2-5
CDR3: CASSLASRGRETQYF
DNA: TGTGCCAGCAGCTTAGCCTCGCGGGGCCGGGAGACCCAGTACTTC

size: once
D: .
V: TRBV6-1
J: TRBJ1-2
CDR3: CASSVDRPPDYGYTF
DNA: TGTGCCAGCAGCGTTGACCGGCCTCCAGACTATGGCTACACCTTC

size: .
D: .
V: TRBV9
J: TRBJ2-7
CDR3: CASSVGGRSSYEQYF
DNA: TGTGCCAGCAGCGTAGGAGGGCGTAGCTCCTACGAGCAGTACTTC

size: .
D: .
V: TRBV11-3
J: TRBJ1-3
CDR3: CASSFSGNTIYF
DNA: TGTGCCAGCAGCTTCTCTGGAAACACCATATATTTT

size: .
D: .
V: TRBV2
J: TRBJ1-1
CDR3: CASCKEEGTEAFF
DNA: TGTGCCAGCTGTAAGGAGGAGGGCACTGAAGCTTTCTTT

size: .
D: .
V: TRBV6-1
J: TRBJ1-2
CDR3: CASSSIYGYTF
DNA: TGTGCCAGCAGTTCCATTTATGGCTACACCTTC

size: .
D: TRBD1
V: TRBV28
J: TRBJ2-5
CDR3: CASSSVQGRQETQYF
DNA: TGTGCCAGCAGTTCGGTACAGGGGCGACAAGAGACCCAGTACTTC

size: .
D: .
V: TRBV15
J: TRBJ2-5
CDR3: CATSQGGETQYF
DNA: TGTGCCACCAGCCAGGGGGGTGAGACTCAGTACTTC

size: .
D: .
V: TRBV7-9
J: TRBJ2-7
CDR3: CASSYTQGNEQYF
DNA: TGTGCCAGCAGCTACACACAGGGCAACGAGCAGTACTTC

size: .
D: TRBD2
V: TRBV19
J: TRBJ2-2
CDR3: CAARASGGDTGELFF
DNA: TGTGCCGCAAGGGCCTCGGGAGGGGACACCGGGGAGCTGTTTTTT

size: .
D: .
V: TRBV27
J: TRBJ1-1
CDR3: CASSSYRANTEAFF
DNA: TGTGCCAGCAGTTCCTACAGGGCGAACACTGAAGCTTTCTTT

size: .
D: .
V: TRBV6-1
J: TRBJ2-1
CDR3: CASSGEKGMGRNEQFF
DNA: TGTGCCAGCAGTGGTGAAAAGGGGATGGGGAGAAATGAGCAGTTCTTC

size: few
D: .
V: TRBV5-4
J: TRBJ1-2
CDR3: CASSTRQGVVYGYTF
DNA: TGTGCCAGCAGCACGAGGCAAGGGGTTGTCTATGGCTACACCTTC

size: .
D: .
V: TRBV11-3
J: TRBJ2-2
CDR3: CASSLEGRTGELFF
DNA: TGTGCCAGCAGCTTAGAAGGGAGGACAGGGGAGCTGTTTTTT

size: .
D: TRBD1
V: TRBV6-6
J: TRBJ2-1
CDR3: CASKLGTARHNEQFF
DNA: TGTGCCAGCAAGTTGGGGACAGCGCGACACAATGAGCAGTTCTTC

size: .
D: .
V: TRBV2
J: TRBJ1-2
CDR3: CASSEAFGDSGTF
DNA: TGTGCCAGCAGTGAAGCATTCGGGGACTCAGGGACCTTC

size: .
D: .
V: TRBV18
J: TRBJ1-2
CDR3: CASSSTGEDGYTF
DNA: TGTGCCAGCTCATCGACGGGCGAGGATGGCTACACCTTC

size: .
D: .
V: TRBV19
J: TRBJ1-2
CDR3: CASSIGSVGYGYTF
DNA: TGTGCCAGTAGTATAGGGTCGGTAGGCTATGGCTACACCTTC

size: .
D: .
V: TRBV6-1
J: TRBJ2-5
CDR3: CASSVWGETQYF
DNA: TGTGCCAGCAGTGTTTGGGGTGAGACCCAGTACTTC

size: .
D: TRBD2
V: TRBV5-1
J: TRBJ2-1
CDR3: CASSLDPGAGNEQFF
DNA: TGCGCCAGCAGCTTGGATCCGGGAGCGGGGAATGAGCAGTTCTTC

size: .
D: .
V: TRBV27
J: TRBJ1-1
CDR3: CASKPQGNTEAFF
DNA: TGTGCCAGCAAACCACAGGGAAATACTGAAGCTTTCTTT

size: .
D: TRBD1
V: TRBV9
J: TRBJ1-6
CDR3: CASSVAGTGYSPLHF
DNA: TGTGCCAGCAGCGTCGCCGGGACAGGGTATTCACCCCTCCACTTT

size: .
D: .
V: TRBV5-1
J: TRBJ2-2
CDR3: CASSLTGRNTGELFF
DNA: TGCGCCAGCAGCTTGACAGGGAGGAACACCGGGGAGCTGTTTTTT

size: .
D: .
V: TRBV28
J: TRBJ2-7
CDR3: CASSAGRVYEQYF
DNA: TGTGCCAGCAGTGCTGGACGGGTCTACGAGCAGTACTTC

size: .
D: .
V: TRBV5-6
J: TRBJ1-5
CDR3: CASSLARGINQPQHF
DNA: TGTGCCAGCAGCTTGGCGAGGGGAATAAATCAGCCCCAGCATTTT

size: .
D: TRBD1
V: TRBV6-5
J: TRBJ1-1
CDR3: CASSYLRGHHSEAFF
DNA: TGTGCCAGCAGTTACTTGAGGGGGCACCATTCTGAAGCTTTCTTT

size: .
D: .
V: TRBV19
J: TRBJ2-1
CDR3: CASSNRPGRGQFF
DNA: TGTGCCAGTAGTAACCGGCCGGGGAGAGGGCAGTTCTTC

size: .
D: TRBD2
V: TRBV28
J: TRBJ2-3
CDR3: CANKREGTDTQYF
DNA: TGTGCCAACAAGCGGGAGGGCACTGATACGCAGTATTTT

size: .
D: .
V: TRBV7-6
J: TRBJ1-1
CDR3: CASSLSEGTEAFF
DNA: TGTGCCAGCAGCTTGAGCGAGGGCACTGAAGCTTTCTTT

size: once
D: .
V: TRBV6-5
J: TRBJ1-6
CDR3: CASSYASSSYNSPLHF
DNA: TGTGCCAGCAGTTACGCCTCGAGCTCCTATAATTCACCCCTCCACTTT

size: .
D: .
V: TRBV13
J: TRBJ2-1
CDR3: CASRLTTGEQFF
DNA: TGTGCCAGCAGACTTACTACGGGTGAGCAGTTCTTC

size: .
D: TRBD2
V: TRBV5-1
J: TRBJ2-7
CDR3: CASSPYGTSSGSSYEQYF
DNA: TGCGCCAGCAGCCCATACGGGACTAGCAGCGGGAGCTCCTACGAGCAGTACTTC

size: .
D: .
V: TRBV28
J: TRBJ2-1
CDR3: CASSLGGAVSYNEQFF
DNA: TGTGCCAGCAGTTTGGGGGGGGCAGTCTCCTACAATGAGCAGTTCTTC

size: .
D: TRBD1
V: TRBV28
J: TRBJ1-2
CDR3: CASSPNRPGGDWGYTF
DNA: TGTGCCAGCAGTCCGAATCGGCCAGGGGGCGATTGGGGCTACACCTTC

size: once
D: .
V: TRBV5-1
J: TRBJ1-5
CDR3: CASSLVTGSNQPQHF
DNA: TGCGCCAGCAGCTTGGTAACCGGGAGCAATCAGCCCCAGCATTTT

size: .
D: .
V: TRBV6-1
J: TRBJ2-7
CDR3: CASSALRSSYEQYF
DNA: TGTGCCAGCAGTGCTCTGAGGAGCTCCTACGAGCAGTACTTC

size: .
D: TRBD1
V: TRBV2
J: TRBJ2-7
CDR3: CATVRDRVPYEQYF
DNA: TGTGCCACAGTCCGGGACAGGGTCCCCTACGAGCAGTACTTC

size: .
D: .
V: TRBV6-5
J: TRBJ1-4
CDR3: CASSYSSGLNEKLFF
DNA: TGTGCCAGCAGTTACTCGTCGGGACTAAATGAAAAACTGTTTTTT

size: .
D: .
V: TRBV10-1
J: TRBJ2-7
CDR3: CASSGTGLGIYEQYF
DNA: TGCGCCAGCAGTGGTACTGGCCTCGGGATCTACGAGCAGTACTTC

size: .
D: .
V: TRBV7-8
J: TRBJ1-5
CDR3: CASSPVAGDLNYNQPQHF
DNA: TGTGCCAGCAGCCCAGTTGCGGGCGACCTTAATTACAATCAGCCCCAGCATTTT

size: .
D: .
V: TRBV28
J: TRBJ1-1
CDR3: CASSTRRTANTEAFF
DNA: TGTGCCAGCAGTACCCGGCGGACAGCGAACACTGAAGCTTTCTTT

size: .
D: TRBD2
V: TRBV19
J: TRBJ2-3
CDR3: CASSIRGGRVGDTQYF
DNA: TGTGCCAGTAGTATTCGGGGCGGGAGAGTCGGAGATACGCAGTATTTT

size: .
D: .
V: TRBV11-2
J: TRBJ2-2
CDR3: CASSRRGNTGELFF
DNA: TGTGCCAGCAGCCGGCGGGGGAACACCGGGGAGCTGTTTTTT

size: .
D: .
V: TRBV28
J: TRBJ2-1
CDR3: CASSLGTPNEQFF
DNA: TGTGCCAGCAGTTTGGGGACACCAAATGAGCAGTTCTTC

size: .
D: .
V: TRBV28
J: TRBJ2-7
CDR3: CASHGDVREQYF
DNA: TGTGCCAGCCACGGGGACGTGAGGGAGCAGTACTTC

size: .
D: .
V: TRBV27
J: TRBJ2-5
CDR3: CASSFLGSLDSSQETQYF
DNA: TGTGCCAGCAGTTTCCTAGGGTCCCTCGACAGCTCTCAAGAGACCCAGTACTTC

size: .
D: .
V: TRBV11-2
J: TRBJ2-7
CDR3: CASSSDRLHEQYF
DNA: TGTGCCAGCAGCTCCGACAGGCTCCACGAGCAGTACTTC

size: .
D: .
V: TRBV2
J: TRBJ1-2
CDR3: CASHMAGNYGYTF
DNA: TGTGCCAGCCATATGGCGGGGAACTATGGCTACACCTTC